This TCR beta chain emerged from a study of shared clonotypes between healthy human individuals. Data came from immunoSEQ multiplex PCR; TCRdb stores just in-frame clones and leaves some out. In the table there are a few million clones, approximately 93% of which are singletons. The CDR3 sequence is 17 residues long. V shed 5 bases and J 4 bases; nucleotides not matched to a gene: 9. The germline gives CDR1 MDHEN, CDR2 SYDVKM. The V and J genes are TRBV28 and TRBJ2-3; TRBD2 agrees at 13 bases. The material sequenced was naive CD4+ T cells from PBMCs. Documented subset: CD45RA+ positively selected. This sequence originates from a man younger than 30 in good health. Some clones in this sample may be carry-over from other donors' samples. The CDR3 region is CASSPRRTSGSPDTQYF. Written as DNA, the CDR3 is TGTGCCAGCAGTCCGCGACGGACTAGCGGGAGCCCAGATACGCAGTATTTT.